The 11 T cell receptor beta chains below all came from one sample that was sequenced in a study of OX40 agonist ivuxolimab in advanced cancers. Method: immunoSEQ multiplex PCR; TCRdb's copy keeps in-frame clones and lacks some. The sample has roughly 76,000 clones; around 86% are singletons. Sequenced here: CD4+ or CD8+ T cells sorted from blood, sampled in a trial of the OX40 agonist ivuxolimab. The receptors shown here come from an adult with an advanced solid tumor such as melanoma, head and neck, liver or kidney cancer.

V gene TRBV7-9 combines with J gene TRBJ1-2; D gene unclear. The CDR3 loop spans 12 amino acids. The V gene lost 1 base and the J gene lost 6 bases, with 6 bases spanning the gap. Germline assignment: CDR1 SEHNR and CDR2 FQNEAQ (reference sequence). DNA of the CDR3: TGTGCCAGCAGCTTAGTTGTAAATGGCTACACCTTC. It yields the protein CASSLVVNGYTF.

The rearrangement links TRBV6-1 to TRBJ2-3; D is unclear. With 5 bases removed from V and 3 bases from J, the gap between germline ends came to 12 bases. CDR1 is MNHNS, CDR2 SASEGT, per germline. The CDR3 covers 14 residues. The CDR3 protein is CASSYLTSTDTQYF. The CDR3 bases are TGTGCCAGCAGTTATCTGACAAGTACAGATACGCAGTATTTT.

The V gene is TRBV6-5, the J gene TRBJ2-5, with a tentative D call TRBD1 (6 bases). The length of the CDR3 is 12 residues. V lost 5 bases and J 7 bases, leaving 11 bases between the germline ends. Germline V gene lookup returns CDR1 MNHEY and CDR2 SVGAGI. The chain's CDR3 is CASSPGAGTQYF. The CDR3 region has the DNA TGTGCCAGCAGTCCAGGGGCAGGGACCCAGTACTTC.

The gene calls are TRBV19 and TRBJ1-2; D not resolved. The CDR3 is made up of 14 amino acids. V was pared by 5 bases and J by 0 bases, with 10 bases between. Germline V lookup: CDR1 LNHDA, CDR2 SQIVND (reference sequence). The CDR3 is CASSPVFTNYGYTF. The DNA for the CDR3 is TGTGCCAGTAGTCCAGTTTTTACTAACTATGGCTACACCTTC.

The V gene is TRBV19, the J gene TRBJ1-5, with TRBD1 matching 9 bases. Germline V gene lookup returns CDR1 LNHDA and CDR2 SQIVND (reference sequence). Losses at the gene ends were 3 bases for V and 2 bases for J; bases not matched to a gene: 2. CDR3 length equals 15 residues. The CDR3 region is CASSIRDRGNQPQHF. DNA of the CDR3: TGTGCCAGTAGTATTCGGGACAGGGGCAATCAGCCCCAGCATTTT.

The chain is built from TRBV11-2 and TRBJ2-1; tentative D call: TRBD2 (5 bases). Germline CDR1 is SGHAT and CDR2 is FQNNGV. V lost 5 bases, J lost 8 bases, and 13 bases lay in between. There are 13 residues in the CDR3. Written as DNA, the CDR3 is TGTGCCAGCAGCCCAAGAGGGCGGGATGAGCAGTTCTTC. Translating it yields CASSPRGRDEQFF.

The chain carries TRBV5-4 and TRBJ1-6, with a tentative D call TRBD1 (5 bases). CDR3 length: 14 residues. The V end lost 2 bases, the J end lost 10 bases, and 13 bases lay between the germline ends. Germline CDR1 reads SGHNT; CDR2 reads YYREEE (reference sequence). The CDR3 DNA is TGTGCCAGCAGCTTCGACTTCCAGGGCTCACCCCTCCACTTT. Protein product: CASSFDFQGSPLHF.

The rearrangement joins TRBV18 to TRBJ2-7; 8 bases map to TRBD2. The V gene's germline CDR1 is KGHSH and CDR2 LQKENI. The CDR3 has 15 residues. V dropped 3 bases and J dropped 0; count of bases not matched to a gene: 4. The CDR3 loop reads CASSPRAGDSYEQYF. Written as DNA, the CDR3 is TGTGCCAGCTCACCTCGAGCGGGGGACTCCTACGAGCAGTACTTC.

This sequence joins TRBV5-1 and TRBJ2-7; 8 nucleotides agree with TRBD1. The CDR3 loop spans 15 amino acids. V shed 3 bases and J 0 bases; nucleotides not matched to a gene: 5. Germline values: CDR1 SGHRS, CDR2 YFSETQ. CDR3 nucleotide sequence: TGCGCCAGCAGCTCCCGGACAGGGAGCTCCTACGAGCAGTACTTC. Protein product: CASSSRTGSSYEQYF.

This rearrangement joins TRBV28 to TRBJ2-5; D might be TRBD1 (6 bases). V dropped 2 bases and J dropped 1 base, with 14 bases sitting between them. Germline loops: CDR1 MDHEN, CDR2 SYDVKM. The CDR3 runs 16 residues. The CDR3 region is CASSLMPGAAQETQYF. The CDR3 DNA reads TGTGCCAGCAGTTTAATGCCAGGGGCGGCCCAAGAGACCCAGTACTTC.

The chain combines TRBV6-6 with TRBJ2-5, with a tentative D call TRBD1 (6 bases). This CDR3 spans 14 amino acids. Germline loops: CDR1 MNHNY, CDR2 SVGAGI (reference sequence). Trimming cost V 6 bases and J 0 bases, with 11 bases left between them. The CDR3 bases are TGTGCCAGCAGGACCGACAGGAACCAAGAGACCCAGTACTTC. Protein sequence: CASRTDRNQETQYF.